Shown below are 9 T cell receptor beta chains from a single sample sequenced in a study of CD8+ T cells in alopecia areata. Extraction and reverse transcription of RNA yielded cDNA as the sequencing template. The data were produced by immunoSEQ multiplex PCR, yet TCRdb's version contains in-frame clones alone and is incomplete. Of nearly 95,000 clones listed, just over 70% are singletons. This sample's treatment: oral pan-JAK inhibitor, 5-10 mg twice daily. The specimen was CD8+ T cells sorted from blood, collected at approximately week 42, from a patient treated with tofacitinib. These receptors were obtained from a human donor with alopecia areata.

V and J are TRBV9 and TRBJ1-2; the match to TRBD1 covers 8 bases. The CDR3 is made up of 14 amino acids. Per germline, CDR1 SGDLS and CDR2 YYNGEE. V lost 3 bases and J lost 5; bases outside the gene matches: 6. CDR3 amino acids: CASSAGTGSYGYTF. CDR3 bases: TGTGCCAGCAGCGCCGGGACAGGTTCTTATGGCTACACCTTC.

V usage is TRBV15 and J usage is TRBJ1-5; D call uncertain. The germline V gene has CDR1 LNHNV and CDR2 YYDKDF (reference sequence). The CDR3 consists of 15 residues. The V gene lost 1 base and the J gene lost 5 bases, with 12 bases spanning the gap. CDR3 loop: CATSRGEAGDQPQHF. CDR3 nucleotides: TGTGCCACCAGCAGAGGGGAGGCCGGGGATCAGCCCCAGCATTTT.

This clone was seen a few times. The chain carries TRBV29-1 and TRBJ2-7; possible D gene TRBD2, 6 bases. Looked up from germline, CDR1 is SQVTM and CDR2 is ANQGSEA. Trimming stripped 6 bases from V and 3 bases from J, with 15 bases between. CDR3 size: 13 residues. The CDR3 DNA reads TGCAGCGTCGAGGGAGGCAGTCTCTACGAGCAGTACTTC. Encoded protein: CSVEGGSLYEQYF.

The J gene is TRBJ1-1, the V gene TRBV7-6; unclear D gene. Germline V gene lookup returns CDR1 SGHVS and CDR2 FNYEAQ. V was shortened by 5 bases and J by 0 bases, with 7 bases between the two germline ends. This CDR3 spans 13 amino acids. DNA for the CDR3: TGTGCCAGCAGCAGTACACTGAACACTGAAGCTTTCTTT. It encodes CASSSTLNTEAFF.

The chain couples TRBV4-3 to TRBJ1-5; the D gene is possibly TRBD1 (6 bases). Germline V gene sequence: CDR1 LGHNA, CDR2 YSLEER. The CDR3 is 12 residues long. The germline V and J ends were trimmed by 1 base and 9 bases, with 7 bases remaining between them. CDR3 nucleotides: TGCGCCAGCAGCCAAGGCAGGGGGCCCCAGCATTTT. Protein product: CASSQGRGPQHF.

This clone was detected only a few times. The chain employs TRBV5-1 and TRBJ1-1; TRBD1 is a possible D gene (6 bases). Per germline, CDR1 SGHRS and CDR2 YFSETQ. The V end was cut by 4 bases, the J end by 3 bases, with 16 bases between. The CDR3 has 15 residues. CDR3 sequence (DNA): TGCGCCAGCAGCCCCAAGGCGGGGGGCTACACTGAAGCTTTCTTT. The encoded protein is CASSPKAGGYTEAFF.

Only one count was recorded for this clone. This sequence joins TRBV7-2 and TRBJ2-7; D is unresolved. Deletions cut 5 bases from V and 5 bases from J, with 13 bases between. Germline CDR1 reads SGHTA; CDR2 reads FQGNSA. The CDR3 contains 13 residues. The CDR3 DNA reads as TGTGCCAGCAGCCAATCGAGCGCAAACGAGCAGTACTTC. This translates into CASSQSSANEQYF.

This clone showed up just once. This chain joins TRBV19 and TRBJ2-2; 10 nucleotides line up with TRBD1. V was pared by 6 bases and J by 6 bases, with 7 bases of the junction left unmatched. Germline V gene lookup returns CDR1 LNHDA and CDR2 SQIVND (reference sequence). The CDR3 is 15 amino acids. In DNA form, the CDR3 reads TGTGCCAGTAGGACGACAGGGGGCTTAGCCGGGGAGCTGTTTTTT. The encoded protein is CASRTTGGLAGELFF.

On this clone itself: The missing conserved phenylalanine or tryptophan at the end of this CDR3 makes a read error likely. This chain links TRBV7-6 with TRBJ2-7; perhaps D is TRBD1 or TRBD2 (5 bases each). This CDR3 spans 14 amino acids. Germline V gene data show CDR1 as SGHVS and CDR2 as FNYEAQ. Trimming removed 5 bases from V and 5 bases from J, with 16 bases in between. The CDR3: CASSLGRDLDEQYL. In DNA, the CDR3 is TGTGCCAGCAGCCTGGGCAGGGACCTGGACGAGCAGTACCTC.